This paragraph reports one T cell receptor beta chain. Its antigen remains unidentified. There are 11 residues in the CDR3. CDR1 and CDR2 from the germline V gene are MNHEY and SVGAGI. Trimming took off 7 bases at V and 8 bases at J, with 8 bases between the two ends. This sample stems from a study of T cells in localized non-small cell lung cancer. Overall study findings and caveats: In uninvolved adjacent lung, T cell clonality reached its highest value, exceeding tumor.

Generated by immunoSEQ multiplex PCR, the TCRdb table keeps only in-frame clones and is missing some. The profile covers about 21,000 clones, with roughly 90% appearing a single time and 25% to 30% taken by the ten largest. V is TRBV6-5 and J is TRBJ1-4; D unresolved. Sequences were derived from peripheral blood mononuclear cells, sampled before any cancer treatment. The source is a male donor aged 60 or over with stage II lung adenocarcinoma. The CDR3 DNA reads as TGTGCCAGCACCGTGATCGAAAAACTGTTTTTT. Encoded protein: CASTVIEKLFF.